This T cell receptor beta chain was recovered during a study of CD8+ T cells in alopecia areata (dated by TCRdb to the late 2010s). With regard to the full study: The treated patients took part in an open-label pilot trial in which moderate-to-severe alopecia areata was treated with oral tofacitinib at 5 to 10 mg twice daily. Patients received tofacitinib for 6 to 18 months and were then followed off drug for 6 months to check for delayed response and recurrence. To study T cell clonal expansion in alopecia areata, the researchers applied high-throughput TCRbeta sequencing to both the C3H/HeJ mouse model and human patients. RNA came from the PAXgene miRNA kit for fixed scalp, the miRNeasy kit for PBMCs, and the RNeasy kit for mouse skin. In treated patients, disease severity was measured using the SALT score, which gives the percentage of scalp surface area affected. TCRbeta CDR3 regions were amplified by immunoSEQ multiplex PCR using 35 Vbeta forward and 13 Jbeta reverse primers. On the human side, TCRbeta sequencing was run on scalp tissue and on sorted CD4+ and CD8+ peripheral blood T cells from healthy controls and from alopecia areata patients with either patchy or totalis/universalis disease. Patients on tofacitinib were biopsied at baseline and after 4 and 24 weeks of treatment, and several of the patients also had a later scalp biopsy. Scalp clonality was compared among normal scalp (n=4), patchy alopecia areata scalp (n=8), and alopecia totalis/universalis scalp (n=8). The full study reports these points: Unlike mouse skin, which is dominated by gammadelta T cells, normal human skin has resident alphabeta T cells that are also sequenced, and this complicates analysis of the scalp TCR repertoire. The treated cohort was small, with a single nonresponder, so links between baseline CD8+ expansion and response need larger studies. Compared with normal scalp, lesional scalp, particularly in alopecia totalis/universalis, had higher clonality and more expanded CD8+ clones, which suggests antigenic drive. During tofacitinib treatment, many expanded lesional clones stuck around in both scalp and blood, and this persistence may partly explain why relapse happens after treatment is stopped. Scalp clonality and the number of expanded CD8+ clones among the top 100 scalp clones were significantly decreased by tofacitinib. TCR sequences shared between patients were less clear than in mice, possibly partly because of HLA diversity in the patient population.

Libraries were constructed by the immunoSEQ multiplex PCR assay. RNA was extracted from all samples and reverse transcribed into cDNA as template for TCR sequencing. SuperScript III was used for first-strand cDNA synthesis, primed with a 2:1 mix of oligo-dT and random hexamers. A synthetic immune receptor repertoire was used to gauge amplification bias, and whatever bias remained was removed computationally. For the original study's pipeline: Raw reads were preprocessed to remove errors, and CDR3 was defined according to IMGT conventions as the region from the conserved cysteine to phenylalanine. Clonality was calculated as 1 minus Shannon entropy normalized by log2 of the number of productive unique TCRs. Whether scalp clones were CD4 or CD8 was inferred by matching scalp TCRbeta sequences against CD4 and CD8 repertoires sorted from blood. As stored in TCRdb, this immuneACCESS dataset retains in-frame rearrangements with V and J assigned. A fraction of the clones does not appear; measured against another copy, unresolved V genes explain less than half of the discrepancy, and the remainder lacks a known reason. V and J calls and clone size are given by that table; D and trimming were obtained from the DNA. Recorded for this sample are 200,000 to 250,000 clones; around 66% of them occurred a single time. 1% to 1.5% of the sample belongs to the ten largest clones.

What this sample's treatment or condition label stands for: oral pan-JAK inhibitor, 5-10 mg twice daily. From alopecia areata patients, peripheral blood was collected along with lesional scalp punch biopsies. PBMCs were isolated by density centrifugation and stained for CD3, CD4 and CD8, and CD4+ and CD8+ T cells were sorted on a FACSAria. In regard to this clone: Its specific antigen is unknown. Per-base qualities were not stored, and no clone one base away is much larger.

Based on the germline V gene (reference sequence), the CDR1 and CDR2 sequences are GTSNPN and SVGIG. V was cut back by 1 base and J by 4 bases, leaving a gap of 11 bases between them. Counted from cysteine to phenylalanine, this CDR3 has 14 amino acids. The read is trimmed to its CDR3 DNA, 42 bases read in frame from base 1. Sequencing used CD4+ T cells sorted from blood, obtained at week 44, from a patient treated with tofacitinib. The clonotype comes from a human donor with alopecia areata. The chain employs TRBV30 and TRBJ1-5; a tentative D match to TRBD1 spans 6 bases. The DNA sequence follows: TGTGCCTGGAGTGCCGACAGGACAAATCAGCCCCAGCATTTT. This gives the protein CAWSADRTNQPQHF.